Detailed here is one TCR beta chain. Since the CDR3 does not end with the conserved phenylalanine or tryptophan, this likely comes from a read error. The sample is drawn from a study of tumor-infiltrating lymphocytes in primary liver carcinoma. V was pared by 8 bases and J by 3 bases, with 12 bases between. From germline, CDR1 is MDHEN and CDR2 SYDVKM. The CDR3 extends over 13 amino acids. TCR beta cDNA came from about 0.55 ug total RNA, primed with a constant-region primer. Three nested multiplex PCR rounds, a slightly modified ARM-PCR method, built the TCR beta libraries. With TRBV1-TRBV30 forward primers and a C-beta reverse primer, the first two PCR rounds were run for roughly 10 cycles each. A single record per CDR3 protein comes from TCRdb applying MiXCR to the multiplex PCR reads. The repertoire holds 100,000 to 150,000 distinct CDR3 sequences, with 64% as singletons. The roughly 18-34 mg bulk tissue piece was not sorted before simultaneous RNA and DNA extraction.

This chain uses TRBV28 with TRBJ2-3; no clear D gene. The TCR sequence derives from a woman aged 60-70 years with primary liver carcinoma and hepatitis B virus infection. Sequencing was done on a sample of liver tumor tissue from sampling region 3. Subset denoted: tumor region T3, left-lateral pole. CDR3 DNA sequence: TGTGCCAGCTGGAAGACTCATACAGATACGCAGTATATT. This codes for CASWKTHTDTQYI.